The 18 T cell receptor beta chains presented below share a single source sample, sequenced in a study of PD-1 blockade in classical Hodgkin lymphoma. Assay used: immunoSEQ multiplex PCR; TCRdb lists only in-frame clones, some missing. The sample yields some 46,000 clones, about 78% seen once. Every one of the patients relapsed after autologous stem cell transplantation (brentuximab vedotin exposure was variable). The sequencing here drew on peripheral blood mononuclear cells (PBMCs), taken before the second cycle of nivolumab. These TCRs come from a human donor with classical Hodgkin lymphoma.

The rearrangement uses TRBV19 and TRBJ1-4; possible D gene TRBD1, 6 bases. This CDR3 contains 15 residues. The V end lost 5 bases, the J end lost 0 bases, and 10 bases lay between the germline ends. Germline CDR1 LNHDA, CDR2 SQIVND (reference sequence). CDR3 DNA: TGTGCCAGTAGTTCTCGGACAGCAACTAATGAAAAACTGTTTTTT. Translated: CASSSRTATNEKLFF.

The chain uses TRBV6-5 and TRBJ1-4, with D perhaps matching TRBD1 (5 bases). This CDR3 comprises 14 residues. Germline CDR1 and CDR2: MNHEY and SVGAGI. With 8 bases removed from V and 8 bases from J, the gap between germline ends came to 18 bases. This CDR3 reads CASYSPGTPEKLFF. The CDR3 coding sequence is TGTGCCAGCTATTCCCCCGGGACGCCGGAAAAACTGTTTTTT.

V is TRBV30 and J is TRBJ2-7; D may match TRBD1 or TRBD2 (6 bases each). CDR3 length equals 14 residues. The germline V gene encodes CDR1 GTSNPN and CDR2 SVGIG (reference sequence). The V and J ends lost 1 base and 3 bases respectively, with 13 bases between them. The chain's CDR3 is CAWSEEGVLYEQYF. DNA of the CDR3: TGTGCCTGGAGTGAGGAGGGGGTCCTCTACGAGCAGTACTTC.

J is TRBJ1-3 and V is TRBV9; 8 bases line up with TRBD1. The V gene end was trimmed by 1 base and the J gene end by 4 bases; junction bases not matched to a gene: 7. The CDR3 has 16 residues. Germline V gives CDR1 SGDLS, CDR2 YYNGEE. The CDR3 bases are TGTGCCAGCAGCGTATCCCACAGGGGGTACGGAAACACCATATATTTT. Amino acid sequence: CASSVSHRGYGNTIYF.

The V and J genes are TRBV5-1 and TRBJ2-3; D is tentatively TRBD1 or TRBD2 (6 bases each). The CDR3 loop spans 17 amino acids. Per the germline V gene, CDR1 is SGHRS and CDR2 is YFSETQ. The V end lost 2 bases, the J end lost 2 bases, and 18 bases lay between the germline ends. The CDR3 DNA reads as TGCGCCAGCAGCTTAAAACCACAGGGAGGTTTCACAGATACGCAGTATTTT. Amino acids: CASSLKPQGGFTDTQYF.

This chain joins TRBV2 and TRBJ1-2; TRBD1 is a possible D gene (5 bases). The length of the CDR3 is 14 residues. The ends were cut back, 7 bases at V and 0 bases at J, with 12 bases in the middle. Germline loops: CDR1 SNHLY, CDR2 FYNNEI. CDR3 DNA: TGTGCCAGCATCCCGGGACCTTCTAACTATGGCTACACCTTC. This codes for CASIPGPSNYGYTF.

This chain's CDR3 is CASSSGTWVVFF. In DNA form, the CDR3 reads TGTGCCAGCAGCTCCGGAACTTGGGTGGTGTTCTTC. The chain has TRBV7-9 and TRBJ2-1, with D hard to call. V gave up 4 bases and J gave up 15 bases, with 16 bases separating them. Looked up from germline, CDR1 is SEHNR and CDR2 is FQNEAQ (reference sequence). This CDR3 is built from 12 residues.

The chain couples TRBV9 to TRBJ2-2, with 8 bases identical to TRBD2. The CDR3 is 16 residues long. The germline CDR1 and CDR2 sequences are SGDLS and YYNGEE. J was trimmed by 7 bases and V by 0 bases; bases with no gene match: 8. The CDR3 region is CASSVGISGAGGELFF. In nucleotides, the CDR3 is TGTGCCAGCAGCGTAGGAATTAGCGGGGCGGGCGGGGAGCTGTTTTTT.

V usage is TRBV5-1 and J usage is TRBJ1-2; 10 bases align to TRBD1. The CDR3 is made up of 13 amino acids. In germline, CDR1 is SGHRS, CDR2 YFSETQ. V was clipped by 5 bases and J by 7 bases; unmatched bases: 5. The CDR3 reads CASRRGQGSGYTF. The CDR3 DNA reads TGCGCCAGCAGACGGGGACAGGGGAGTGGCTACACCTTC.

DNA for the CDR3: TGCGCCAGCAGCTTGGGCACCGCGGGAGAGCAGTACTTC. Translation gives CASSLGTAGEQYF. V usage is TRBV5-1 and J usage is TRBJ2-7, with D possibly matching TRBD2 (6 bases). V lost 0 bases and J lost 7, with 11 bases in between. The CDR3 runs 13 residues. The germline CDR1 and CDR2 sequences are SGHRS and YFSETQ.

The chain employs TRBV7-2 and TRBJ2-5; D possibly corresponds to TRBD1 (6 bases). The CDR3 runs to 15 residues. CDR1 and CDR2 (germline): SGHTA, FQGNSA. Trimming pared 5 bases from V and 5 bases from J, leaving 18 bases between. The CDR3 DNA follows: TGTGCCAGCAGCCGCCGACAGGTCAATCAGGAGACCCAGTACTTC. Translating gives CASSRRQVNQETQYF.

The chain uses TRBV6-6 and TRBJ1-2, with D perhaps matching TRBD1 (5 bases). CDR1 and CDR2 from the germline V gene are MNHNY and SVGAGI (reference sequence). The V end lost 5 bases, the J end lost 3 bases, and 10 bases lay between the germline ends. This CDR3 has 13 amino acids. The CDR3 DNA reads as TGTGCCAGCAGTCCCACCAGGGACTATGGCTACACCTTC. Its translation is CASSPTRDYGYTF.

The gene calls are TRBV19 and TRBJ1-1; no clear D gene. The germline V gene has CDR1 LNHDA and CDR2 SQIVND (reference sequence). The CDR3 is made up of 15 amino acids. The germline V and J ends were trimmed by 7 bases and 2 bases, with 17 bases remaining between them. CDR3 nucleotide sequence: TGTGCCAGTAAGCAACTAACCGGGAAAAACACTGAAGCTTTCTTT. This codes for CASKQLTGKNTEAFF.

The chain employs TRBV2 and TRBJ1-1; TRBD1 might be the D (6 bases). The CDR3 totals 13 residues. Looked up from germline, CDR1 is SNHLY and CDR2 is FYNNEI. Trimming cost V 6 bases and J 3 bases, with 11 bases left between them. CDR3 bases: TGTGCCAGCAGGACAGGTCGTGACACTGAAGCTTTCTTT. Amino acid sequence: CASRTGRDTEAFF.

This clone was picked up a small number of times. The J gene is TRBJ1-1, the V gene TRBV11-3; possibly TRBD1 for D (5 bases). The CDR3 covers 14 residues. Trimming took 2 bases from V and 6 from J, leaving 13 bases between them. CDR1 is SGHNT and CDR2 is YENEEA in the germline V gene. Here the CDR3 reads CASSLRYGGPEAFF. In DNA, the CDR3 is TGTGCCAGCAGCTTAAGATACGGGGGTCCTGAAGCTTTCTTT. The full variable domain, in which reference TRBV11-3 and TRBJ1-1 provide the parts outside the CDR3, is EAGVVQSPRYKIIEKKQPVAFWCNPISGHNTLYWYLQNLGQGPELLIRYENEEAVDDSQLPKDRFSAERLKGVDSTLKIQPAELGDSAVYLCASSLRYGGPEAFFGQGTRLTVV.

The chain combines TRBV7-9 with TRBJ2-7; D call uncertain. The V end was cut by 5 bases, the J end by 1 base, with 12 bases between. The CDR3 has 14 residues. CDR1 and CDR2 from the germline V gene are SEHNR and FQNEAQ (reference sequence). The CDR3 nucleotides read TGTGCCAGCAGCCCCGTAGACGGATCCTACGAGCAGTACTTC. Its protein product is CASSPVDGSYEQYF. The variable domain in full, with the rest retrieved from reference TRBV7-9 and TRBJ2-7, is DTGVSQNPRHKITKRGQNVTFRCDPISEHNRLYWYRQTLGQGPEFLTYFQNEAQLEKSRLLSDRFSAERPKGSFSTLEIQRTEQGDSAMYLCASSPVDGSYEQYFGPGTRLTVT.

The rearrangement joins TRBV10-3 to TRBJ2-7, with 12 bases aligning to TRBD2. V shed 6 bases and J 0 bases; nucleotides not matched to a gene: 9. CDR1 is ENHRY, CDR2 SYGVKD, per germline. The CDR3 is made up of 17 amino acids. The CDR3 region has the DNA TGTGCCATCAGGACCACTAGACTAGCGGGGGACTCCTACGAGCAGTACTTC. Translating it yields CAIRTTRLAGDSYEQYF.

The chain has TRBV7-9 and TRBJ2-7, with D hard to call. The CDR3 runs 13 residues. CDR1 is SEHNR, CDR2 FQNEAQ, per germline (reference sequence). V shed 0 bases and J shed 4 bases, with 7 bases lying between them. The CDR3 protein is CASSLAVGYEQYF. The DNA for the CDR3 is TGTGCCAGCAGCTTAGCAGTCGGGTACGAGCAGTACTTC.